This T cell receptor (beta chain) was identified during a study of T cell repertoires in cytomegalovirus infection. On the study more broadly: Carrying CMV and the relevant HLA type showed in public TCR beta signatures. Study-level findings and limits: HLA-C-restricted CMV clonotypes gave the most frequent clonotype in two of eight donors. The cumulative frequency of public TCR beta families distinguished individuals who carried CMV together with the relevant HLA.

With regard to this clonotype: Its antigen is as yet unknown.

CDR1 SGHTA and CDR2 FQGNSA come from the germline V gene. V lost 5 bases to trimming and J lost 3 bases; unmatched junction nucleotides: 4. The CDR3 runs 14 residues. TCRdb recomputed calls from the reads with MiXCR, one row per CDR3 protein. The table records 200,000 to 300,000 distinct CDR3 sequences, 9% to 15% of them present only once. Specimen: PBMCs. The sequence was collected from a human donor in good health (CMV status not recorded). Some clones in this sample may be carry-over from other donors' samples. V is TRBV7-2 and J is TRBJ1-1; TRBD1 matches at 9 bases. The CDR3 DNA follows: TGTGCCAGCAGCCGAGACAGGGGGGACACTGAAGCTTTCTTT. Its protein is CASSRDRGDTEAFF.